This entry features one T cell receptor (beta chain) sequence. The table lists this clone with a count of one. This clone's antigen is unknown. Qualities for individual bases were not recorded, and no much larger clone is one base off. Deletion took 5 bases off V and 0 bases off J, with a span of 10 bases between the germline ends. Its CDR3 holds 14 amino acids, cysteine through phenylalanine. Only CDR3 DNA is held: 42 bases, read in frame from base 1. The germline V gene encodes CDR1 SNHLY and CDR2 FYNNEI. This entry belongs to a study of OX40 agonist ivuxolimab in advanced cancers. About the full investigation: The costimulatory receptor OX40 (CD134) was targeted by ivuxolimab, a fully human IgG2 agonistic monoclonal antibody. Peripheral TCRbeta sequencing aimed to test whether ivuxolimab altered TCR sequence diversity and caused clonal T-cell expansion. Intravenous ivuxolimab was administered to patients every 2 weeks at six dose levels: 0.01, 0.1, 0.3, 1.5, 3 and 10 mg/kg. The paper covers the monotherapy dose-escalation part of the phase I ivuxolimab trial, which included N = 52 patients. In the dose-escalation cohort, 82.7% of patients were male, and the mean age was approximately 60 years with a range of roughly 23 to 79. Among the roughly 52 dose-escalation patients, 19 had hepatocellular carcinoma, roughly 15 melanoma, 9 renal cell carcinoma and 9 head and neck cancer. Three dose-escalation patients achieved partial responses, one with hepatocellular carcinoma and two with cutaneous melanoma. Patients were allowed to have had prior anti-PD-1, anti-PD-L1 or anti-CTLA-4 therapy, and 40% of the dose-escalation patients had previously received checkpoint inhibitors. Study-wide conclusions, independent of this receptor: Low levels of normalized T-cell clonal expansion were also seen in some nonresponding patients. Clonal expansion of both CD4+ and CD8+ blood T cells was observed from baseline to week 6 at doses 0.1 to 3.0 mg/kg. On average, CD8+ T cells showed more expanded clones than CD4+ T cells after ivuxolimab. Antigen specificity was not determined for the clonally expanded peripheral T cells. Partial responders in the 0.1-3.0 mg/kg groups had among the lowest normalized peripheral clonal expansion, especially among CD8+ T cells.

For sequencing of the TCRbeta CDR3 region, genomic DNA was extracted from the sorted cells. TCRbeta CDR3 regions were sequenced using the immunoSEQ Assay. The source is immuneACCESS, and TCRdb retained only in-frame sequences with V and J called. Part of the clones is not carried over; for the studies checked, unresolved V genes explain less than half of this, and the remainder is unexplained. In all, the sample holds over 45,000 clones, and 65% to 85% of those were seen once. Of the sample, roughly 1.6% is held by the ten largest clones. Patients with a history of autoimmune disease or receiving systemic immunosuppression were excluded from the trial. In every dose cohort, peripheral blood was drawn for TCR sequencing at baseline, cycle 4 day 1, and cycle 7 day 1. Samples were obtained from an open-label, multicenter, first-in-human phase I dose-escalation trial of ivuxolimab. Adults with locally advanced or metastatic head and neck squamous cell, hepatocellular, melanoma or renal cell carcinoma were enrolled in the trial. Before TCR sequencing, CD4+ T cells and CD8+ T cells were sorted from peripheral blood as separate populations.

The sequencing used CD4+ or CD8+ T cells sorted from blood, collected in a trial of the OX40 agonist ivuxolimab. This sequence was found in an adult with an advanced solid tumor such as melanoma, head and neck, liver or kidney cancer. The rearrangement joined TRBV2 to TRBJ1-1; the D gene is unclear. The CDR3 loop reads CASSKALMNTEAFF. In nucleotides, the sequence is TGTGCCAGCAGTAAGGCCCTCATGAACACTGAAGCTTTCTTT.